Shown below are 6 T cell receptor beta chains from a single sample sequenced in a study of T cells in Graves' hyperthyroidism and ophthalmopathy. Authors of the study amplified TCR beta CDR3 regions from RNA transcripts. During a first-round RT-PCR of the TCR CDR3, the HTBI primer set was used. TCRdb re-called the multiplex PCR reads through MiXCR, storing one row per CDR3 protein. The data contain about 560,000 distinct CDR3 sequences, around 17% of them singletons. The specimen sequenced was blood. Source of these receptors: a woman between 18 and 29 years old with Graves' hyperthyroidism.

With regard to this clonotype: Sequence at one end of the junction differs from germline and may be a read error. J is TRBJ2-3 and V is TRBV5-1, with D unresolved. CDR1 is SGHRS and CDR2 is YFSETQ in the germline V gene. The CDR3 totals 15 residues. The CDR3, as DNA: TGCACCAGCGACCCCGGGCTTCAGAGAACAGATACGCAGTATTTT. Encoded protein: CTSDPGLQRTDTQYF.

The sample holds a few counts of this clonotype. The chain links TRBV6-1 to TRBJ2-7; 7 bases fit TRBD1. Germline CDR1 reads MNHNS; CDR2 reads SASEGT. This CDR3 contains 14 residues. V trimming: 6 bases; J trimming: 0 bases; junction bases outside the gene matches: 5. The CDR3 DNA is TGTGCCAGCAGAGACACAGGGGTCTCCTACGAGCAGTACTTC. Translation gives CASRDTGVSYEQYF.

V and J are TRBV10-3 and TRBJ2-1; tentative D call: TRBD2 (5 bases). The CDR3 extends over 15 amino acids. V was shortened by 2 bases and J by 8 bases, with 16 bases between the two germline ends. Looked up from germline, CDR1 is ENHRY and CDR2 is SYGVKD. As DNA, the CDR3 is TGTGCCATCAGTGAGACTGGCGGACTTGGGGATGAGCAGTTCTTC. Amino acids: CAISETGGLGDEQFF.

This clonotype was detected ten times or more. The chain recombines TRBV29-1 with TRBJ2-7, with 8 bases that match TRBD1. V trimming: 6 bases; J trimming: 3 bases; junction bases outside the gene matches: 7. The CDR3 runs 13 residues. Germline CDR1 SQVTM, CDR2 ANQGSEA. CDR3 bases: TGCAGCGTCTCGGACAGGGAACACTACGAGCAGTACTTC. It specifies CSVSDREHYEQYF.

This clonotype was counted many times. The chain uses TRBV19 and TRBJ1-5; 9 bases agree with TRBD1. The CDR3 is made up of 15 amino acids. Germline CDR1 reads LNHDA; CDR2 reads SQIVND (reference sequence). Losses at the gene ends were 3 bases for V and 4 bases for J; bases not matched to a gene: 4. The CDR3 sequence is CASSIEDRGNQPQHF. In DNA, the CDR3 is TGTGCCAGTAGTATTGAGGACAGGGGTAATCAGCCCCAGCATTTT.

The V gene is TRBV12-3 or TRBV12-4, the J gene TRBJ1-2, with D hard to call. The CDR3 loop spans 13 amino acids. V was shortened by 6 bases and J by 10 bases, with 18 bases between the two germline ends. DNA for the CDR3: TGTGCCAGCAGCCCGACGGAGCGGTTGTTCTACACCTTC. Translated: CASSPTERLFYTF.